The 6 T cell receptor beta chains given below trace back to one sample, sequenced in a study of identical twins. One entry per CDR3 protein results from TCRdb running MiXCR on the 5' RACE reads. The sample includes 1.5 million to 2 million distinct CDR3 sequences, roughly a third of them seen just once. Specimen: cord blood. The receptors were gathered from a newborn girl in good health.

V usage is TRBV10-3 and J usage is TRBJ2-3; perhaps TRBD1 as D (5 bases). This CDR3 is 13 amino acids long. V lost 6 bases and J 2 bases, leaving 9 bases between the germline ends. The germline V gene encodes CDR1 ENHRY and CDR2 SYGVKD. The CDR3 bases are TGTGCCATCAGGACAGACCCCACAGATACGCAGTATTTT. Translation gives CAIRTDPTDTQYF.

The chain combines TRBV20-1 with TRBJ1-1, with D perhaps TRBD1 (5 bases). Germline V gene lookup returns CDR1 DFQATT and CDR2 SNEGSKA (reference sequence). V gave up 0 bases and J gave up 4 bases, with 18 bases separating them. The CDR3 extends over 16 amino acids. The CDR3 spells CSARDSGGDRGTEAFF. In DNA form, the CDR3 reads TGCAGTGCTAGAGATAGTGGGGGAGACAGAGGCACTGAAGCTTTCTTT.

This clonotype was seen only a few times. V and J are TRBV7-9 and TRBJ1-2; 7 positions agree with TRBD1. Looked up from germline, CDR1 is SEHNR and CDR2 is FQNEAQ (reference sequence). The CDR3 contains 15 residues. V shed 2 bases, J shed 2 bases, and the junction held 5 bases outside the gene matches. CDR3 in amino acids: CASSLSTGLNYGYTF. CDR3 bases: TGTGCCAGCAGCTTATCGACAGGGTTGAACTATGGCTACACCTTC.

This clonotype turned up a few times. The CDR3 sequence: CASSQDSLAGIYNEQFF. DNA for the CDR3: TGCGCCAGCAGCCAAGATTCCCTAGCGGGCATCTACAATGAGCAGTTCTTC. The J gene is TRBJ2-1, the V gene TRBV4-1; 8 bases align to TRBD2. CDR3 length equals 17 residues. In germline, CDR1 is MGHRA, CDR2 YSYEKL. With 0 bases clipped from V and 3 bases from J, the junction kept 7 bases outside the gene matches.

This clonotype occurred a few times. V is TRBV14 and J is TRBJ2-1; D call uncertain. Germline V gives CDR1 SGHDN, CDR2 FVKESK. The ends were cut back, 4 bases at V and 7 bases at J, with 11 bases in the middle. The CDR3 loop spans 13 amino acids. DNA for the CDR3: TGTGCCAGCAGCCCCGCACGCCCTAATGAGCAGTTCTTC. Its protein is CASSPARPNEQFF.

There are a few counts of this clonotype. V gene TRBV4-2 combines with J gene TRBJ2-3; unclear D gene. From germline, CDR1 is LGHNA and CDR2 YNFKEQ. The germline V and J ends were trimmed by 4 bases and 2 bases, with 22 bases remaining between them. The CDR3 totals 18 residues. CDR3 residues: CASSRNVAVRFTTDTQYF. CDR3 nucleotide sequence: TGTGCCAGCAGCCGAAATGTCGCGGTAAGGTTCACCACAGATACGCAGTATTTT.